This TCR beta chain was documented in a study of T cells in localized non-small cell lung cancer. Study-level findings and limits: Elevated blood T cell density was associated with longer overall survival. Because only a single region of the tumor was sequenced, heterogeneity remains possible. Out of the top 100 tumor clones, a median around 57 were seen in adjacent lung.

The CDR3 is made up of 15 amino acids. Per germline, CDR1 LNHDA and CDR2 SQIVND (reference sequence). V shed 5 bases, J shed 7 bases, and the junction held 7 bases outside the gene matches. On this clone itself: The antigen is undetermined.

The method was immunoSEQ multiplex PCR; TCRdb's version includes in-frame clones alone and lacks a portion of them. The table includes approximately 35,000 clones, 85% to 90% detected once. This chain connects TRBV19 to TRBJ1-6; TRBD1 matches 8 bases. Here the sequenced sample was peripheral blood, taken before any cancer treatment. The origin of this receptor is a man between 40 and 75 years old with stage I lung adenocarcinoma. CDR3 amino acids: CASSSPDRENSPLHF. The DNA of the CDR3 is TGTGCCAGTAGTTCTCCGGACAGGGAAAATTCACCCCTCCACTTT. Drawing the rest from reference TRBV19 and TRBJ1-6, the complete variable domain is DGGITQSPKYLFRKEGQNVTLSCEQNLNHDAMYWYRQDPGQGLRLIYYSQIVNDFQKGDIAEGYSVSREKKESFPLTVTSAQKNPTAFYLCASSSPDRENSPLHFGNGTRLTVT.